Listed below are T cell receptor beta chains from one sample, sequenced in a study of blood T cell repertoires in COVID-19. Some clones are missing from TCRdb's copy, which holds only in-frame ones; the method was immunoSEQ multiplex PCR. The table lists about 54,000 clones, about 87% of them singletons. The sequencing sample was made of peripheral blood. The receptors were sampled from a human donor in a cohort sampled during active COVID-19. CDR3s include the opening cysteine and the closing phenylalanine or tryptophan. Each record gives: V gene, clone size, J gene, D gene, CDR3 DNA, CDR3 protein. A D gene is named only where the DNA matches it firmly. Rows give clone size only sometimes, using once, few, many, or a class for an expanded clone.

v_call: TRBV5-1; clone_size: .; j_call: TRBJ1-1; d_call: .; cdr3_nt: TGCGCCAGCAGCTTGGGGCAAACCGGGACTGAAGCTTTCTTT; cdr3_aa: CASSLGQTGTEAFF
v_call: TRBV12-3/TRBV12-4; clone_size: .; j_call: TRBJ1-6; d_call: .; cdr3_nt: TGTGCCAGCAGTTTGTTGTGGCAGGGGACCCTCCACTTT; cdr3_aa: CASSLLWQGTLHF
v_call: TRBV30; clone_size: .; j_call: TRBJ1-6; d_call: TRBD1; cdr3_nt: TGTGCCTGGAGTGTACAGGGGGATAATTCACCCCTCCACTTT; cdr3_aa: CAWSVQGDNSPLHF
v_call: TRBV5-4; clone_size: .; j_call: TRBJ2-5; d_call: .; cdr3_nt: TGTGCCAGCAGCTCCGGACTAACTCAAAAGACCCAGTACTTC; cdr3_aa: CASSSGLTQKTQYF
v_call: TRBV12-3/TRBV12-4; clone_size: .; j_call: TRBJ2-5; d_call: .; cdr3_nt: TGTGCCAGCAGTCCGACGGGAGAGACCCAGTACTTC; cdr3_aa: CASSPTGETQYF
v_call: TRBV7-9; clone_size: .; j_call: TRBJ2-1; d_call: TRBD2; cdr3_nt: TGTGCCAGCAGCCCTCCGGGACTAGCGGGGGGGCCCCACAATGAGCAGTTCTTC; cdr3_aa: CASSPPGLAGGPHNEQFF
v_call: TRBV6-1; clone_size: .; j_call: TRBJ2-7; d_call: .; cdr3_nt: TGTGCCAGCAGTGAAGCGGGACTGATTTACGAGCAGTACTTC; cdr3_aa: CASSEAGLIYEQYF
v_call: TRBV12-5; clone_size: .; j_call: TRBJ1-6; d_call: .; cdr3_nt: TGTGCTAGTGGTCGGGACTTAGCCTCACCCCTCCACTTT; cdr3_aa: CASGRDLASPLHF
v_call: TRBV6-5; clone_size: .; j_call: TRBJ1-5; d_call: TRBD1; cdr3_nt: TGTGCCAGCAGTATGGGACAGGGGAGGGATCAGCCCCAGCATTTT; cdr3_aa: CASSMGQGRDQPQHF
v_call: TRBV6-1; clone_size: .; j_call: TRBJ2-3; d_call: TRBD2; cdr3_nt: TGTGCCAGCAGTGACCCGGGACTAGCGATAGATACGCAGTATTTT; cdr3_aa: CASSDPGLAIDTQYF
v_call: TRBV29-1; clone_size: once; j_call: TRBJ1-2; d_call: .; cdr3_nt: TGCAGCGTTGAAGAAGAAGGAGGGGTAGAAAACTATGGCTACACCTTC; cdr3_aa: CSVEEEGGVENYGYTF
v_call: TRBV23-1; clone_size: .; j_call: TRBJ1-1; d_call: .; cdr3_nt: TGCGCCAGCAGTCACCGTTGGTGGCAGGATGCTTTCTTT; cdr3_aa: CASSHRWWQDAFF
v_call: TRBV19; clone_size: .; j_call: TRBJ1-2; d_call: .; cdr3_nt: TGTGCCAGTAGTAGAATCTCGGGACAAAACTATGGCTACACCTTC; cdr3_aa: CASSRISGQNYGYTF
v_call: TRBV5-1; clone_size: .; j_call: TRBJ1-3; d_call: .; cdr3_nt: TGCGCCAGCAGCTTGGGAACAGGCTACTCTGGAAACACCATATATTTT; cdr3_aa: CASSLGTGYSGNTIYF
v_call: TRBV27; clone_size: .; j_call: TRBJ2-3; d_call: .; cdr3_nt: TGTGCCAGCAGAGGGCGGGGCACAGATACGCAGTATTTT; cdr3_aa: CASRGRGTDTQYF
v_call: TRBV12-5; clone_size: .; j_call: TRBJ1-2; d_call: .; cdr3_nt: TGTGCTAGTGGTTTGGTACCCCAACGGGGGAACTATGGCTACACCTTC; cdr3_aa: CASGLVPQRGNYGYTF
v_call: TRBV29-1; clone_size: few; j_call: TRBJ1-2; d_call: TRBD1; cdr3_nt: TGCAGCGTTGTACCGGGACAGGACTATGGCTACACCTTC; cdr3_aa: CSVVPGQDYGYTF
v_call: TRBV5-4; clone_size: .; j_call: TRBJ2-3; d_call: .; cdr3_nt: TGTGCCAGCACCCTTGGGGGCCGGGGGGCAGGCACAGATACGCAGTATTTT; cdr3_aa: CASTLGGRGAGTDTQYF
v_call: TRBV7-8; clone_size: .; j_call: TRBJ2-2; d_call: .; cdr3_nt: TGTGCCAGCAGCTTTCTTCCCGGGGAGCTGTTTTTT; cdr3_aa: CASSFLPGELFF
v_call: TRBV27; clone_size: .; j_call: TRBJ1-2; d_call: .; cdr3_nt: TGTGCCAGCAGCCCGCAGGGCCGAGCTAACTATGGCTACACCTTC; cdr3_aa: CASSPQGRANYGYTF
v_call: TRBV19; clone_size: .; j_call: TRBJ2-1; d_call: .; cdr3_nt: TGTGCCAGTAGTCCCCGAGAACGTAGCTCCTACAATGAGCAGTTCTTC; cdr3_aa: CASSPRERSSYNEQFF
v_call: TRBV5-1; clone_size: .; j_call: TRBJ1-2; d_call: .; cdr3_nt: TGCGCCAGCAGCTTGAATCATCTTACAGGGTCTAGCTATGGCTACACCTTC; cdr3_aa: CASSLNHLTGSSYGYTF
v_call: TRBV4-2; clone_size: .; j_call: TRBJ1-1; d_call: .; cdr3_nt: TGTGCCAGCAGCCAAGGCCGGGGGAACACTGAAGCTTTCTTT; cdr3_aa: CASSQGRGNTEAFF